Listed below are T cell receptor beta chains from one sample, sequenced in a study of cytomegalovirus exposure and HLA in healthy donors. The table came from immunoSEQ multiplex PCR; TCRdb's copy has only in-frame clones and leaves some out. The sample yields approximately 150,000 clones, 73% seen once. The specimen was PBMCs. The receptors were gathered from a woman aged 18-29 years in good health and CMV-seronegative. Both conserved end residues are part of each CDR3. The order of the fields is D gene, J gene, V gene, clone size, CDR3 DNA, CDR3 protein. D genes are given only for firm matches. The size entry is marked missing in some rows and otherwise reads once, few, many or a size class.

D gene: TRBD2; J gene: TRBJ2-1; V gene: TRBV7-2; clone size: few; CDR3 DNA: TGTGCCAGCAGCTTACGGTCCTTGTGGGGGGGAAACTACAATGAGCAGTTCTTC; CDR3 protein: CASSLRSLWGGNYNEQFF
D gene: NA; J gene: TRBJ2-5; V gene: TRBV30; clone size: once; CDR3 DNA: TGTGCCTGGAGTGTAAACGGACGTCGAGGGGAGACCCAGTACTTC; CDR3 protein: CAWSVNGRRGETQYF
D gene: NA; J gene: TRBJ2-3; V gene: TRBV9; clone size: NA; CDR3 DNA: TGTGCCAGCAGCGTTTGGGAGTCGGCCACAGATACGCAGTATTTT; CDR3 protein: CASSVWESATDTQYF
D gene: NA; J gene: TRBJ1-1; V gene: TRBV7-9; clone size: NA; CDR3 DNA: TGTGCCAGCAGCCCGGTGTCTGAAGCTTTCTTT; CDR3 protein: CASSPVSEAFF
D gene: TRBD1; J gene: TRBJ1-2; V gene: TRBV11-2; clone size: NA; CDR3 DNA: TGTGCCAGCAGCCCCGTAGGACAGGGTATTGGCTACACCTTC; CDR3 protein: CASSPVGQGIGYTF
D gene: NA; J gene: TRBJ1-5; V gene: TRBV27; clone size: NA; CDR3 DNA: TGTGCCAGCAGTTCCGGACAGCACAATCAGCCCCAGCATTTT; CDR3 protein: CASSSGQHNQPQHF
D gene: NA; J gene: TRBJ2-7; V gene: TRBV5-1; clone size: NA; CDR3 DNA: TGCGCCAGCAGGTTTCAAGGGGCTAACGAGCAGTACTTC; CDR3 protein: CASRFQGANEQYF
D gene: TRBD1; J gene: TRBJ2-1; V gene: TRBV7-9; clone size: NA; CDR3 DNA: TGTGCCAGCAGCTACGGGACAGACTACAATGAGCAGTTCTTC; CDR3 protein: CASSYGTDYNEQFF
D gene: TRBD1; J gene: TRBJ2-1; V gene: TRBV7-9; clone size: NA; CDR3 DNA: TGTGCCAGCAGCCCCCGGGACAGGGGGCGCTATGAGCAGTTCTTC; CDR3 protein: CASSPRDRGRYEQFF
D gene: TRBD1; J gene: TRBJ2-7; V gene: TRBV6-1; clone size: NA; CDR3 DNA: TGTGCCAGCAGTGACGAACAGGGGACCTACGAGCAGTACTTC; CDR3 protein: CASSDEQGTYEQYF
D gene: TRBD2; J gene: TRBJ2-1; V gene: TRBV2; clone size: NA; CDR3 DNA: TGTGCCAGACGCGGGGGGGCGAATGAGCAGTTCTTC; CDR3 protein: CARRGGANEQFF
D gene: NA; J gene: TRBJ1-3; V gene: TRBV27; clone size: few; CDR3 DNA: TGTGCCAGCAGTTTATGGGGCGGCTCTGGAAACACCATATATTTT; CDR3 protein: CASSLWGGSGNTIYF
D gene: TRBD1; J gene: TRBJ1-4; V gene: TRBV5-1; clone size: NA; CDR3 DNA: TGCGCCAGCAGCCGAGGGGACAGTGGAATTGGAAAACTGTTTTTT; CDR3 protein: CASSRGDSGIGKLFF
D gene: NA; J gene: TRBJ2-5; V gene: TRBV4-1; clone size: once; CDR3 DNA: TGCGCCAGCAGCCAAACCGGGGGACAAGAGACCCAGTACTTC; CDR3 protein: CASSQTGGQETQYF
D gene: TRBD1; J gene: TRBJ1-4; V gene: TRBV5-1; clone size: NA; CDR3 DNA: TGCGCCAGCAGCACGACAGGGACTAATGAAAAACTGTTTTTT; CDR3 protein: CASSTTGTNEKLFF
D gene: TRBD2; J gene: TRBJ2-5; V gene: TRBV5-1; clone size: NA; CDR3 DNA: TGCGCCAGCAGCTGGGCCGGGGTAGCGGGAGCCGAGACCCAGTACTTC; CDR3 protein: CASSWAGVAGAETQYF
D gene: NA; J gene: TRBJ2-5; V gene: TRBV28; clone size: NA; CDR3 DNA: TGTGCCAGCAGTTTTATAGAGACCCAGTACTTC; CDR3 protein: CASSFIETQYF
D gene: TRBD2; J gene: TRBJ2-2; V gene: TRBV5-4; clone size: once; CDR3 DNA: TGTGCCACCCGCCCAGAGCGGGGGGGCAAGAACACCGGGGAGCTGTTTTTT; CDR3 protein: CATRPERGGKNTGELFF
D gene: TRBD2; J gene: TRBJ2-1; V gene: TRBV18; clone size: NA; CDR3 DNA: TGTGCCAGCTCTAGGACTAGCGATTCCTACAATGAGCAGTTCTTC; CDR3 protein: CASSRTSDSYNEQFF
D gene: TRBD2; J gene: TRBJ2-7; V gene: TRBV5-1; clone size: few; CDR3 DNA: TGCGCCAGCAGCTTGGGCGGGGGGCTTACCTACGAGCAGTACTTC; CDR3 protein: CASSLGGGLTYEQYF
D gene: TRBD1; J gene: TRBJ2-7; V gene: TRBV5-1; clone size: NA; CDR3 DNA: TGCGCCAGCAGCACCTCCGGGACAGGCTCCTACGAGCAGTACTTC; CDR3 protein: CASSTSGTGSYEQYF
D gene: TRBD2; J gene: TRBJ2-3; V gene: TRBV6-4; clone size: many; CDR3 DNA: TGTGCCAGCAGTCAGACTAGCGGGGGTACAGATACGCAGTATTTT; CDR3 protein: CASSQTSGGTDTQYF
D gene: NA; J gene: TRBJ2-7; V gene: TRBV4-2; clone size: NA; CDR3 DNA: TGTGCCAGCAGCCAAGTGGACAGCCACGAGCAGTACTTC; CDR3 protein: CASSQVDSHEQYF
D gene: NA; J gene: TRBJ1-5; V gene: TRBV6-5; clone size: NA; CDR3 DNA: TGTGCCAGCAGTTATGGGGGGATGAACAGCAATCAGCCCCAGCATTTT; CDR3 protein: CASSYGGMNSNQPQHF
D gene: NA; J gene: TRBJ1-2; V gene: TRBV27; clone size: NA; CDR3 DNA: TGTGCCAGCAGTTTATGGGGAGCGAGGCAGGGAGGTTTCTATGGCTACACCTTC; CDR3 protein: CASSLWGARQGGFYGYTF
D gene: TRBD2; J gene: TRBJ2-5; V gene: TRBV6-6; clone size: NA; CDR3 DNA: TGTGCCAGCAGTTCCCCGGGGACTAGCGAACAAGAGACCCAGTACTTC; CDR3 protein: CASSSPGTSEQETQYF
D gene: NA; J gene: TRBJ1-6; V gene: TRBV27; clone size: few; CDR3 DNA: TGTGCCAGCAGGAGGACAGAAAATAATTCACCCCTCCACTTT; CDR3 protein: CASRRTENNSPLHF
D gene: NA; J gene: TRBJ1-5; V gene: TRBV6-6; clone size: NA; CDR3 DNA: TGTGCCAGCACCAATCTTCGACACTCTAGCAATCAGCCCCAGCATTTT; CDR3 protein: CASTNLRHSSNQPQHF
D gene: NA; J gene: TRBJ1-1; V gene: TRBV6-6; clone size: NA; CDR3 DNA: TGTGCCAGCACTGAGCGAGAAAGGATGAACACTGAAGCTTTCTTT; CDR3 protein: CASTERERMNTEAFF
D gene: TRBD2; J gene: TRBJ2-1; V gene: TRBV14; clone size: once; CDR3 DNA: TGTGCCAGCAGCCAGGGACTAGCGGGAGTGAGGAATGAGCAGTTCTTC; CDR3 protein: CASSQGLAGVRNEQFF
D gene: TRBD1; J gene: TRBJ1-2; V gene: TRBV6-5; clone size: NA; CDR3 DNA: TGTGCCAGCAGTTACTCGACAGGGGTGTACAACTATGGCTACACCTTC; CDR3 protein: CASSYSTGVYNYGYTF
D gene: NA; J gene: TRBJ1-3; V gene: TRBV13; clone size: NA; CDR3 DNA: TGTGCCAGCAGCTTACGGCCAGGCGGGAACACCATATATTTT; CDR3 protein: CASSLRPGGNTIYF
D gene: NA; J gene: TRBJ1-2; V gene: TRBV18; clone size: NA; CDR3 DNA: TGTGCCAGCTCACCCGACGGAGCCTGGGGCTACACCTTC; CDR3 protein: CASSPDGAWGYTF
D gene: TRBD1; J gene: TRBJ1-1; V gene: TRBV6-5; clone size: NA; CDR3 DNA: TGTGCCAGCAGTTACCCGGGACAGGTACACACTGAAGCTTTCTTT; CDR3 protein: CASSYPGQVHTEAFF
D gene: TRBD2; J gene: TRBJ2-3; V gene: TRBV7-2; clone size: NA; CDR3 DNA: TGTGCCAGCAGCACCCAAGCGGGAACAGGCACAGATACGCAGTATTTT; CDR3 protein: CASSTQAGTGTDTQYF
D gene: NA; J gene: TRBJ1-2; V gene: TRBV4-3; clone size: NA; CDR3 DNA: TGCGCCAGCAGCCAAGAATGGGGCAGGAATGGCTACACCTTC; CDR3 protein: CASSQEWGRNGYTF
D gene: NA; J gene: TRBJ2-5; V gene: TRBV6-5; clone size: NA; CDR3 DNA: TGTGCCAGCAGTTACTCGTTTAAAGAGACCCAGTACTTC; CDR3 protein: CASSYSFKETQYF
D gene: NA; J gene: TRBJ1-1; V gene: TRBV5-1; clone size: NA; CDR3 DNA: TGCGCCAGCAGCTTTGGACAGAACACTGAAGCTTTCTTT; CDR3 protein: CASSFGQNTEAFF
D gene: TRBD1; J gene: TRBJ1-2; V gene: TRBV6-5; clone size: NA; CDR3 DNA: TGTGCCAGCAGTTACTGGGCAACTAAAGGGGGCGACGGCTACACCTTC; CDR3 protein: CASSYWATKGGDGYTF
D gene: NA; J gene: TRBJ2-7; V gene: TRBV28; clone size: NA; CDR3 DNA: TGTGCCAGCAGTTTATTGACAGGCCTCTCCTACGAGCAGTACTTC; CDR3 protein: CASSLLTGLSYEQYF
D gene: TRBD2; J gene: TRBJ2-5; V gene: TRBV2; clone size: NA; CDR3 DNA: TGTGCCAGCAACGGATTGCGGGGGGGCCTAGCGGAGACCCAGTACTTC; CDR3 protein: CASNGLRGGLAETQYF
D gene: NA; J gene: TRBJ2-6; V gene: TRBV5-1; clone size: NA; CDR3 DNA: TGCGCCAGCAGCCTGCAAGGGGGAGCTGGGGCCAACGTCCTGACTTTC; CDR3 protein: CASSLQGGAGANVLTF
D gene: TRBD1; J gene: TRBJ2-1; V gene: TRBV27; clone size: NA; CDR3 DNA: TGTGCCAGCAGTCCCCTGGACAGGCCTAATGAGCAGTTCTTC; CDR3 protein: CASSPLDRPNEQFF
D gene: NA; J gene: TRBJ1-5; V gene: TRBV4-3; clone size: once; CDR3 DNA: TGCGCCAGCAGCCAAGATCACAATCAGCCCCAGCATTTT; CDR3 protein: CASSQDHNQPQHF
D gene: NA; J gene: TRBJ1-4; V gene: TRBV5-1; clone size: few; CDR3 DNA: TGCGCCAGCAGTCCCAGAACAGGGCTGACTGAAAAACTGTTTTTT; CDR3 protein: CASSPRTGLTEKLFF
D gene: TRBD2; J gene: TRBJ2-1; V gene: TRBV5-1; clone size: NA; CDR3 DNA: TGCGCCAGCAGCTTGGCAACTAGCGGGAGCTCCTACAATGAGCAGTTCTTC; CDR3 protein: CASSLATSGSSYNEQFF
D gene: TRBD2; J gene: TRBJ2-5; V gene: TRBV4-3; clone size: NA; CDR3 DNA: TGCGCCAGCAGCCGAAACGTGCTTGGGGCAGCGGGGGGCGCGGAGACCCAGTACTTC; CDR3 protein: CASSRNVLGAAGGAETQYF
D gene: TRBD2; J gene: TRBJ2-2; V gene: TRBV5-8; clone size: NA; CDR3 DNA: TGTGCCAGCAGCTTCCACCGTTTGCGGGGGAGGAACACCGGGGAGCTGTTCTTT; CDR3 protein: CASSFHRLRGRNTGELFF
D gene: TRBD2; J gene: TRBJ2-2; V gene: TRBV5-1; clone size: NA; CDR3 DNA: TGCGCCAGCAGCCCCGGAGGGAGCGGGGCAACCGAAACCGGGGAGCTGTTTTTT; CDR3 protein: CASSPGGSGATETGELFF
D gene: TRBD1; J gene: TRBJ1-1; V gene: TRBV18; clone size: NA; CDR3 DNA: TGTGCCAGCTCACCATCTGGTCCCGGGACAGGGGGAGGCACTGAAGCTTTCTTT; CDR3 protein: CASSPSGPGTGGGTEAFF
D gene: TRBD1; J gene: TRBJ1-5; V gene: TRBV5-5; clone size: NA; CDR3 DNA: TGTGCCAGCAGCTTTCCAGGGGGCGGTCAGCCCCAGCATTTT; CDR3 protein: CASSFPGGGQPQHF
D gene: NA; J gene: TRBJ2-2; V gene: TRBV21-1; clone size: NA; CDR3 DNA: TGTGCCAGCATTACAGGGGGCGCAGGCGGGGAGCTGTTTTTT; CDR3 protein: CASITGGAGGELFF
D gene: NA; J gene: TRBJ1-2; V gene: TRBV25-1; clone size: NA; CDR3 DNA: TGTGCCAGCAGTCCCCTGGGGGGTGGATATGGCTACACCTTC; CDR3 protein: CASSPLGGGYGYTF
D gene: NA; J gene: TRBJ2-3; V gene: TRBV9; clone size: NA; CDR3 DNA: TGTGCCAGCAGCGCTACAGGGACGGCAGATACGCAGTATTTT; CDR3 protein: CASSATGTADTQYF
D gene: TRBD2; J gene: TRBJ2-1; V gene: TRBV9; clone size: once; CDR3 DNA: TGTGCCAGCAGCGCCAACCCGACTAGCTCCAATGAGCAGTTCTTC; CDR3 protein: CASSANPTSSNEQFF
D gene: TRBD1; J gene: TRBJ1-1; V gene: TRBV7-9; clone size: NA; CDR3 DNA: TGTGCCAGCAGCTTAGCTGGGGGAACAGGGGAGGCTTTCTTT; CDR3 protein: CASSLAGGTGEAFF
D gene: TRBD2; J gene: TRBJ2-5; V gene: TRBV4-3; clone size: NA; CDR3 DNA: TGCGCCAGCAGCCAAGAACGCGAGCGGGGGCTAGAGACCCAGTACTTC; CDR3 protein: CASSQERERGLETQYF
D gene: TRBD2; J gene: TRBJ2-4; V gene: TRBV7-9; clone size: NA; CDR3 DNA: TGTGCCAGCAGCGCAACTAGCGGGAGAGGGGACAGTCAGTACTTC; CDR3 protein: CASSATSGRGDSQYF